Listed below are T cell receptor beta chains from one sample, sequenced in a study of somatic mutations in cytotoxic T cells in rheumatoid arthritis. Only in-frame clones appear in the TCRdb table, and some are missing; sequencing was by immunoSEQ multiplex PCR. The sample holds under 8,000 clones, approximately 92% seen once. The specimen sequenced was CD8+ T cells sorted from blood. These receptors were obtained from a woman in her seventies with rheumatoid arthritis. CDR3s include the opening cysteine and the closing phenylalanine or tryptophan. A D gene is named only where the DNA matches it firmly. Expanded clones are given a class, and other clones once, few, many or no size at all.

TRBV25-1	TRBJ2-5	.	.	CASSVSGGGGETQYF	TGTGCCAGCAGCGTTTCGGGGGGCGGCGGCGAGACCCAGTACTTC
TRBV6-5	TRBJ1-3	.	.	CASSYRGLGNTIYF	TGTGCCAGCAGTTACAGGGGCCTGGGAAACACCATATATTTT
TRBV7-9	TRBJ2-7	TRBD2	.	CASSLGGNSYEQYF	TGTGCCAGCAGCTTGGGAGGGAACTCCTACGAGCAGTACTTC
TRBV29-1	TRBJ2-3	TRBD2	.	CSAGTSGNTDTQYF	TGCAGCGCCGGGACTAGCGGAAACACAGATACGCAGTATTTT
TRBV15	TRBJ1-1	.	.	CATSSFHQGIDTEAFF	TGTGCCACCAGCAGTTTTCACCAGGGGATCGACACTGAAGCTTTCTTT
TRBV7-9	TRBJ2-7	TRBD2	.	CASLPGTSEYEQYF	TGTGCCAGCCTTCCCGGGACTAGCGAGTACGAGCAGTACTTC
TRBV11-3	TRBJ2-1	TRBD1	.	CASSLVPGGYNEQFF	TGTGCCAGCAGCTTAGTCCCAGGGGGCTACAATGAGCAGTTCTTC
TRBV5-4	TRBJ2-1	TRBD1	once	CASSYGTGTEQFF	TGTGCCAGCAGCTATGGGACAGGAACCGAGCAGTTCTTC
TRBV29-1	TRBJ2-7	TRBD2	.	CSVLGGKLSYEQYF	TGCAGCGTCCTGGGGGGGAAGCTATCCTACGAGCAGTACTTC
TRBV27	TRBJ1-3	TRBD1	.	CASSLGTGESGNTIYF	TGTGCCAGCAGTCTAGGGACAGGGGAGTCTGGAAACACCATATATTTT
TRBV5-1	TRBJ2-3	TRBD2	.	CASSLGSGGAADTQYF	TGCGCCAGCAGCTTGGGAAGCGGGGGGGCCGCAGATACGCAGTATTTT
TRBV7-9	TRBJ2-1	.	.	CASSPPPPRYNEQFF	TGTGCCAGCAGCCCCCCCCCTCCTAGGTACAATGAGCAGTTCTTC
TRBV23-1	TRBJ2-1	.	.	CASSHGQGKDNEQFF	TGCGCCAGCAGTCATGGGCAGGGAAAAGACAATGAGCAGTTCTTC
TRBV18	TRBJ2-1	TRBD1	.	CASSPGTASYNEQFF	TGTGCCAGCTCACCGGGGACAGCCTCCTACAATGAGCAGTTCTTC
TRBV7-9	TRBJ2-7	.	.	CASIRDTSYEQYF	TGTGCCAGCATCCGCGACACGTCCTACGAGCAGTACTTC
TRBV6-6	TRBJ2-1	.	.	CASSLDLYNEQFF	TGTGCCAGCAGCCTAGACCTTTACAATGAGCAGTTCTTC
TRBV5-6	TRBJ1-1	.	.	CASSLGGPGTEAFF	TGTGCCAGCAGCTTGGGAGGGCCGGGCACTGAAGCTTTCTTT